This T cell receptor beta chain emerged from a study of blood T cell repertoires in COVID-19. Across the whole study: Italy, Spain and the United States were the sources of the convalescent and acute COVID-19 samples. The analysed material was cDNA or gDNA that came from T cells, B-cell-depleted T cells, or PBMCs.

This clone was recorded once. Original analysis: Scientists estimated how many nucleated cells there were by amplifying reference gene primers. Libraries were prepared by immunoSEQ multiplex PCR; TCRdb keeps only in-frame clonotypes and omits some of them. That table is the source of V, J and clone size, and D and trimming were worked out from the DNA. Here the sample spans more than 300,000 clones, more than 75% being singletons. The Seattle site enrolled patients during active infection and followed them longitudinally. Input material: peripheral blood. The clonotype was recovered from a young woman with COVID-19, enrolled during active disease.

The CDR3 DNA reads TGTGCCTGGAGTGTACCCACTGTCTATTCACCCCTCCACTTT. It encodes CAWSVPTVYSPLHF. The rearrangement joins TRBV30 to TRBJ1-6; D gene ambiguous. The CDR3 is 14 amino acids. Trimming stripped 0 bases from V and 8 bases from J, with 11 bases between. Looked up from germline, CDR1 is GTSNPN and CDR2 is SVGIG (reference sequence).